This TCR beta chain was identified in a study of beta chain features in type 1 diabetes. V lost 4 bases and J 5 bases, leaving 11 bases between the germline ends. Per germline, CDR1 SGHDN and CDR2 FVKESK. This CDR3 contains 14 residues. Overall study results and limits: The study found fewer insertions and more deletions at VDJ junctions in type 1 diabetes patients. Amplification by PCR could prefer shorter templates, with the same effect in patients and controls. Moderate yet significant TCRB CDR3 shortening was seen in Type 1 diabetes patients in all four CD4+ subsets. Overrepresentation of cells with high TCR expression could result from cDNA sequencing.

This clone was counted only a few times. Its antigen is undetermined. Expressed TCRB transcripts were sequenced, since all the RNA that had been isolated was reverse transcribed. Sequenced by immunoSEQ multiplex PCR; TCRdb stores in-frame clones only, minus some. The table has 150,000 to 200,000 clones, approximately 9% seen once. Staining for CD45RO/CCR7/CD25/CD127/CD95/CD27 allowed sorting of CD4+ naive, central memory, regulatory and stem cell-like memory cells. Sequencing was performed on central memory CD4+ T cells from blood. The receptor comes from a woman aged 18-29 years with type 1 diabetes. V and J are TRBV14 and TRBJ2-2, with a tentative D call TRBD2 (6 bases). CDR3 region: CASSLFSGTGELFF. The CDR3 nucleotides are TGTGCCAGCAGCCTATTCAGCGGGACCGGGGAGCTGTTTTTT.